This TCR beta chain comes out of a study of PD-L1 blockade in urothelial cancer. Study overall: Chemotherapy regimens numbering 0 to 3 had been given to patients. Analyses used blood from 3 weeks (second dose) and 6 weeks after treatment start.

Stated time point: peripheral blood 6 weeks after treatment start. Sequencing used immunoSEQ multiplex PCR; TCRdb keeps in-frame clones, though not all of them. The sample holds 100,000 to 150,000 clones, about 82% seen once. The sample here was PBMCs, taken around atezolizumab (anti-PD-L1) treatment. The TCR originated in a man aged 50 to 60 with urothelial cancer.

CDR3 in DNA: TGTGCCAGCAGCTGGGGACAGGGGAGGGAGCAGTACTTC. Amino acids: CASSWGQGREQYF. The chain links TRBV7-9 to TRBJ2-7; 10 bases align to TRBD1. The CDR3 length is 13 residues. V lost 4 bases to trimming and J lost 7 bases; unmatched junction nucleotides: 4. In germline, CDR1 is SEHNR, CDR2 FQNEAQ (reference sequence).